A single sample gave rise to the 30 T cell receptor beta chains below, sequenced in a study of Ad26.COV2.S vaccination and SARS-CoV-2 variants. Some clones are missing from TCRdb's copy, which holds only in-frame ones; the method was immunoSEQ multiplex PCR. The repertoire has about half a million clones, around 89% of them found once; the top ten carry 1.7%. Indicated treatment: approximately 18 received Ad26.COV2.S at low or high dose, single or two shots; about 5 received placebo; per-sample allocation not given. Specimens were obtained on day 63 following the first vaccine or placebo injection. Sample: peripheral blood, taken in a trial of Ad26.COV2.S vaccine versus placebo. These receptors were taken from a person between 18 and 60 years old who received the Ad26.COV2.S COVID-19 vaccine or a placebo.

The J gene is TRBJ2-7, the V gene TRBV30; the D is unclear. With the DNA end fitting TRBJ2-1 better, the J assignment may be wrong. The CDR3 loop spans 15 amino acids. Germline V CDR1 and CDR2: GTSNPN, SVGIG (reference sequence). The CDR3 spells CAWSVWPVGRNEQFF. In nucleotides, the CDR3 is TGTGCCTGGAGTGTATGGCCAGTAGGTAGGAATGAGCAGTTCTTC.

In DNA form, the CDR3 reads TGTGCCAGTAAGGGGAAGGGGAGCTCCTACGAGCAGTACTTC. Protein product: CASKGKGSSYEQYF. The rearrangement links TRBV19 to TRBJ2-7; D may correspond to TRBD1 or TRBD2 (5 bases each). The CDR3 consists of 14 residues. Trimming stripped 7 bases from V and 0 bases from J, with 13 bases between. Germline V gene data show CDR1 as LNHDA and CDR2 as SQIVND (reference sequence).

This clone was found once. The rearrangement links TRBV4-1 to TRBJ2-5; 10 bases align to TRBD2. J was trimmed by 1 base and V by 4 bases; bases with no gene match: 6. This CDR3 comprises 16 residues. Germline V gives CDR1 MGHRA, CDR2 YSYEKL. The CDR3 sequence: CASSPTGLATQETQYF. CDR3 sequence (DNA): TGCGCCAGCAGCCCCACGGGACTAGCGACCCAAGAGACCCAGTACTTC.

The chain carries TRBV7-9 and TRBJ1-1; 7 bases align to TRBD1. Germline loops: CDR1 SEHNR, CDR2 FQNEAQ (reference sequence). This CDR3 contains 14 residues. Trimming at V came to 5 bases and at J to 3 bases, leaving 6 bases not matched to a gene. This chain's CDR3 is CASSAGQTYTEAFF. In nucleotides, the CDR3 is TGTGCCAGCAGCGCGGGACAGACCTACACTGAAGCTTTCTTT.

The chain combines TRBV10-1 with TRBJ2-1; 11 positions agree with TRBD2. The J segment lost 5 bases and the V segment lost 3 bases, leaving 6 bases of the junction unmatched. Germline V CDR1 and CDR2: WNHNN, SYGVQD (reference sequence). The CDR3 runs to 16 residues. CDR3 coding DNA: TGCGCCAGCAGTGAATTAGCGGGAGGGCCGGACAATGAGCAGTTCTTC. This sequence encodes CASSELAGGPDNEQFF.

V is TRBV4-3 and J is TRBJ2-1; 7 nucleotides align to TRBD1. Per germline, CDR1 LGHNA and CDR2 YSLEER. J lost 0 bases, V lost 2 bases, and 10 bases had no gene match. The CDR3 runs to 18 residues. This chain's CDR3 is CASSQNSPGGRSYNEQFF. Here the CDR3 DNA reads TGCGCCAGCAGCCAAAATTCGCCAGGGGGACGCTCCTACAATGAGCAGTTCTTC.

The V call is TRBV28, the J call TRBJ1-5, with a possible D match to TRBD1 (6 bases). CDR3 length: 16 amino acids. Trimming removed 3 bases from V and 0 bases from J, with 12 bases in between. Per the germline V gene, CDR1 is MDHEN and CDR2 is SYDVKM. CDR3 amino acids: CASSFDRLLSNQPQHF. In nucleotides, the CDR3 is TGTGCCAGCAGTTTCGACAGGCTCCTTAGCAATCAGCCCCAGCATTTT. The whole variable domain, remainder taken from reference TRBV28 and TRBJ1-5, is DVKVTQSSRYLVKRTGEKVFLECVQDMDHENMFWYRQDPGLGLRLIYFSYDVKMKEKGDIPEGYSVSREKKERFSLILESASTNQTSMYLCASSFDRLLSNQPQHFGDGTRLSIL.

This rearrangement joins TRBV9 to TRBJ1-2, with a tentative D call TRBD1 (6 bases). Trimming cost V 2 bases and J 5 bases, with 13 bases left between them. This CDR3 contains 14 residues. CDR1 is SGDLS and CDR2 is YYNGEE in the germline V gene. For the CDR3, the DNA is TGTGCCAGCAGCGTGGGGGCAGGAAGATATGGCTACACCTTC. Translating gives CASSVGAGRYGYTF.

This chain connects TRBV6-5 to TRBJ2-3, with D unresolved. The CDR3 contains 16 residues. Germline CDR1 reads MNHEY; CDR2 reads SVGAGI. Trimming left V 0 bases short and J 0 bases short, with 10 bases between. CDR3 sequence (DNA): TGTGCCAGCAGTTACTCGGGCGGCTCTAGCACAGATACGCAGTATTTT. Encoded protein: CASSYSGGSSTDTQYF.

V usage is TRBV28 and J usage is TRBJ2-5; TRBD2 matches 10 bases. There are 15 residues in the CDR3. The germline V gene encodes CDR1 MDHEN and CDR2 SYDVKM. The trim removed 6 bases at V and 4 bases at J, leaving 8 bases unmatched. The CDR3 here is CASRKLAGAGETQYF. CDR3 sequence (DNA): TGTGCCAGCAGGAAGCTAGCGGGAGCGGGAGAGACCCAGTACTTC.

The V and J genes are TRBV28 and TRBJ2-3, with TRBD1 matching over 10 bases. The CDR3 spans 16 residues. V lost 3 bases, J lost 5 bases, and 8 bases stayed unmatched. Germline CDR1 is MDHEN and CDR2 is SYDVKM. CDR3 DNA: TGTGCCAGCAGTTTGCCAGGACAGGGGGTCGAAGATACGCAGTATTTT. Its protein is CASSLPGQGVEDTQYF.

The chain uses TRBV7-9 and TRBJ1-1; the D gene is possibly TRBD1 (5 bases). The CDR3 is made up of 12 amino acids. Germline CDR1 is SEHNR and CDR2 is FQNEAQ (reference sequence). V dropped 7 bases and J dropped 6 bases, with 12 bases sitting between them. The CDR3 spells CASTRGGPEAFF. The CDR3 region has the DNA TGTGCCAGCACTCGGGGCGGGCCTGAAGCTTTCTTT.

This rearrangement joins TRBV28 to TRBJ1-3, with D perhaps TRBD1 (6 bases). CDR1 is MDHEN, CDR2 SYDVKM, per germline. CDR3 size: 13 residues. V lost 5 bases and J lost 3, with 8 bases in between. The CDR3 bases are TGTGCCAGCAGTCCGGACAGTGGAAACACCATATATTTT. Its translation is CASSPDSGNTIYF.

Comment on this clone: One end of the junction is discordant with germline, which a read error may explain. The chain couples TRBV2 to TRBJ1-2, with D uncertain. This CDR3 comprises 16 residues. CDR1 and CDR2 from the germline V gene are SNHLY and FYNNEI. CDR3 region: CASREVPPPGNYGYTF. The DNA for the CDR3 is TGTGCCAGCAGGGAAGTCCCCCCACCCGGGAACTATGGCTACACCTTC.

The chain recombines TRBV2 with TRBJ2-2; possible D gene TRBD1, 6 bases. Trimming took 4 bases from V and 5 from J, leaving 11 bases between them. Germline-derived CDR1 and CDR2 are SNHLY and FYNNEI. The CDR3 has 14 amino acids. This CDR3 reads CASSGQGWTGELFF. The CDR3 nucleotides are TGTGCCAGCAGTGGTCAGGGGTGGACCGGGGAGCTGTTTTTT.

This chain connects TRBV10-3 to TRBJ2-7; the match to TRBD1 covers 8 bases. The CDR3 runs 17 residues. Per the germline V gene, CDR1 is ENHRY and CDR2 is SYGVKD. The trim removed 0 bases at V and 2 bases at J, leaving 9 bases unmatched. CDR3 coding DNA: TGTGCCATCAGTGAGTCGGGGCCCGGGACAGGAACCTACGAGCAGTACTTC. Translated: CAISESGPGTGTYEQYF.

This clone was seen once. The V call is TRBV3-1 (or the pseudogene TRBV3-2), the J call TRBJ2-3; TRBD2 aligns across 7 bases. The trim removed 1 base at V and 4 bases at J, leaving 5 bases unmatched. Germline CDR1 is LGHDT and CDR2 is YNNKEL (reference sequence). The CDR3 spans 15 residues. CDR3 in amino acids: CASSQVGLPADTQYF. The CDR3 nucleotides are TGTGCCAGCAGCCAAGTGGGACTACCCGCAGATACGCAGTATTTT.

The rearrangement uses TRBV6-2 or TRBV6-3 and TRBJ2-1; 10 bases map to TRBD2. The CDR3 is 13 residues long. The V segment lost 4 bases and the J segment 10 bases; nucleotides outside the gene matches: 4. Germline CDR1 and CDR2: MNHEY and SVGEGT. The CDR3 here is CASSLPAGGEQFF. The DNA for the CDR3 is TGTGCCAGCAGTTTGCCAGCGGGGGGGGAGCAGTTCTTC.

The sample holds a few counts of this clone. CDR3 nucleotides: TGTGCCACCTCCGGGACTAGCGGGCCAAGCTCCTACAATGAGCAGTTCTTC. This sequence encodes CATSGTSGPSSYNEQFF. The rearrangement joins TRBV19 to TRBJ2-1; TRBD2 aligns across 12 bases. After removal of 10 bases from V and 0 bases from J, the junction contained 10 bases not matched to a gene. From germline, CDR1 is LNHDA and CDR2 SQIVND (reference sequence). CDR3 length: 17 amino acids.

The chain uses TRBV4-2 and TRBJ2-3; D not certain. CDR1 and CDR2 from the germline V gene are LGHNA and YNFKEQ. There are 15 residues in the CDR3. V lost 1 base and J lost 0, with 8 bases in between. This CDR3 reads CASSQGSPSTDTQYF. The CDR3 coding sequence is TGTGCCAGCAGCCAAGGCTCCCCTAGCACAGATACGCAGTATTTT.

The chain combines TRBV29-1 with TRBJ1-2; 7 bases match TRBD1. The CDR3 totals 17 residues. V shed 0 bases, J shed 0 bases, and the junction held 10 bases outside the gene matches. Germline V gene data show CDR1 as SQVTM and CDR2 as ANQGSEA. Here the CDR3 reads CSVEDFPGGTANYGYTF. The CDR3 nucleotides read TGCAGCGTTGAAGATTTTCCAGGGGGTACAGCTAACTATGGCTACACCTTC.

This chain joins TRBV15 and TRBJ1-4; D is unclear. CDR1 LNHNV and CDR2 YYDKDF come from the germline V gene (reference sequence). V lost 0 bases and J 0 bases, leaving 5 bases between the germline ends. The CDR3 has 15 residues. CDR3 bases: TGTGCCACCAGCAGAGACCAGACAACTAATGAAAAACTGTTTTTT. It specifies CATSRDQTTNEKLFF.

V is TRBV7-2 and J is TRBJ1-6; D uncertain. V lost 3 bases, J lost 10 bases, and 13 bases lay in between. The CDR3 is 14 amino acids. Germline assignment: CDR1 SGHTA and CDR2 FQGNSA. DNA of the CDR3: TGTGCCAGCAGCTTTTTTGGGTCGGAGTCACCCCTCCACTTT. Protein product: CASSFFGSESPLHF.

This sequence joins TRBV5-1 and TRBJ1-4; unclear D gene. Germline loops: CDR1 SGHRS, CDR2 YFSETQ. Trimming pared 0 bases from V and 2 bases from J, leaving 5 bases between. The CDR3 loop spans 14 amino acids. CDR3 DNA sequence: TGCGCCAGCAGCTTGGGGGTTACTAATGAAAAACTGTTTTTT. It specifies CASSLGVTNEKLFF.

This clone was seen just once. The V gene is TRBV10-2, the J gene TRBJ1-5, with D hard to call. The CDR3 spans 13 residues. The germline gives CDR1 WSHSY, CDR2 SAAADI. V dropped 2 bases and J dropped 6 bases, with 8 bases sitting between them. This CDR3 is CASSEGRLQPQHF. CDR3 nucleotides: TGCGCCAGCAGTGAGGGACGTCTTCAGCCCCAGCATTTT.

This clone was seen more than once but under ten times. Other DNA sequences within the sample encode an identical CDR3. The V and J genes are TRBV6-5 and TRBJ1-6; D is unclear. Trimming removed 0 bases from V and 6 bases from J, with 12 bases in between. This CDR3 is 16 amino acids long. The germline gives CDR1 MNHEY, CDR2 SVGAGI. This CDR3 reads CASSYSGGFGNSPLHF. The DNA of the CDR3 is TGTGCCAGCAGTTACTCAGGAGGGTTTGGTAATTCACCCCTCCACTTT.

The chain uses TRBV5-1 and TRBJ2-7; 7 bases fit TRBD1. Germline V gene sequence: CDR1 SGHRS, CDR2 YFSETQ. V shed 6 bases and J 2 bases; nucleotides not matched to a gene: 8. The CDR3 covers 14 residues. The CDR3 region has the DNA TGCGCCAGCAAAAGACAGGGACAAACCTACGAGCAGTACTTC. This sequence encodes CASKRQGQTYEQYF.

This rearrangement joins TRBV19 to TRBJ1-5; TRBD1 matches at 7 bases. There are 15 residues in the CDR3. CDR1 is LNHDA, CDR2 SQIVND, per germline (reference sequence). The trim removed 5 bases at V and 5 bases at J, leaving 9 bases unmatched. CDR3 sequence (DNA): TGTGCCAGTAGTGGGGGGACAGTGTATTATCAGCCCCAGCATTTT. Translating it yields CASSGGTVYYQPQHF.

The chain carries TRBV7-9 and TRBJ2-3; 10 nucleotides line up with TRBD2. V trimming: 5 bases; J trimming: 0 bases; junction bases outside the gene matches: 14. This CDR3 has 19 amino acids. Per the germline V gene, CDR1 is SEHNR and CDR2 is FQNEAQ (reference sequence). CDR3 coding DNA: TGTGCCAGCAGCAGACTAGCGGGCGAAAGGTTGTCTAGCACAGATACGCAGTATTTT. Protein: CASSRLAGERLSSTDTQYF. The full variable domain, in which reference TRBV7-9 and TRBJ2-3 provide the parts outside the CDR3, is DTGVSQNPRHKITKRGQNVTFRCDPISEHNRLYWYRQTLGQGPEFLTYFQNEAQLEKSRLLSDRFSAERPKGSFSTLEIQRTEQGDSAMYLCASSRLAGERLSSTDTQYFGPGTRLTVL.

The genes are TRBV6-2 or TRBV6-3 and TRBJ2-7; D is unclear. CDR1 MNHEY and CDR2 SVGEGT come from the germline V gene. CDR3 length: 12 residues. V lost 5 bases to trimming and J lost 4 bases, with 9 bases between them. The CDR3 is CASSNPNYEQYF. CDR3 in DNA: TGTGCCAGCAGTAACCCCAATTACGAGCAGTACTTC.